Given below is one T cell receptor beta chain in context. The antigen remains undetermined. Only in-frame clones appear in the TCRdb table, and some are missing; sequencing was by immunoSEQ multiplex PCR. Of more than 40,000 clones listed, more than 70% are singletons. There are 15 residues in the CDR3. V lost 5 bases and J lost 9; bases outside the gene matches: 8. Looked up from germline, CDR1 is SNHLY and CDR2 is FYNNEI. Patients had blood sampled at baseline and again on cycle 4 day 1 and cycle 7 day 1. The sample comes from a study of OX40 agonist ivuxolimab in advanced cancers. General study results and limits: Dosing at 0.1 to 3.0 mg/kg was accompanied by clonal expansion of CD4+ and CD8+ blood T cells by week 6. The mean number of expanded clones was higher in CD8+ T cells than in CD4+. Those patients achieving a partial response at 0.1-3.0 mg/kg showed among the lowest clonal expansion.

The material was CD4+ or CD8+ T cells sorted from blood, obtained in a trial of the OX40 agonist ivuxolimab. The rearrangement joins TRBV2 to TRBJ2-1; the match to TRBD2 covers 12 bases. The sequence came from an adult with an advanced solid tumor such as melanoma, head and neck, liver or kidney cancer. CDR3 sequence: CASSQLAGGPGEQFF. The DNA of the CDR3 is TGTGCCAGCAGTCAACTAGCGGGAGGCCCAGGTGAGCAGTTCTTC.